The clone carrying this T cell receptor (beta chain) occurred many times. Its antigen remains unknown. The germline V gene has CDR1 DFQATT and CDR2 SNEGSKA (reference sequence). The V and J ends lost 1 base and 7 bases respectively, with 13 bases between them. The CDR3 totals 14 residues. TCR beta CDR3 region amplification was performed from RNA transcripts. Carried out on the TCR CDR3, a first-round RT-PCR used the HTBI primer set. TCRdb re-called the multiplex PCR reads with MiXCR, one entry per CDR3 protein. Of roughly 93,000 distinct CDR3 sequences in the sample, around 42% are singletons; the top ten hold 10%. These data originate in a study of T cells in Graves' hyperthyroidism and ophthalmopathy. Broader study findings: A median about 7 months before onset, the model predicted ophthalmopathy. Through a model of 13 V-J features, ophthalmopathy was separated from stable hyperthyroidism. Expanded thyroid clonotypes (above 0.001) were mostly also found in blood.

The V call is TRBV20-1, the J call TRBJ1-4; D perhaps matches TRBD1 (5 bases). This sequence originates from a woman in her thirties with Graves' hyperthyroidism. Sequenced: peripheral blood or thyroid tissue (not recorded which). The CDR3 nucleotides are TGCAGTGCTAGAGGCAAGGGGCGCCCTGAAAAACTGTTTTTT. This translates into CSARGKGRPEKLFF.